The 14 T cell receptor beta chains below were found in one sample sequenced in a study of shared clonotypes between healthy human individuals. Data came from immunoSEQ multiplex PCR; TCRdb stores just in-frame clones and leaves some out. Among over 1.4 million clones listed, approximately 96% were seen once. The specimen sequenced was naive CD4+ T cells sorted from blood. The subset denotes: CD45RA+ positively selected. The source is a man younger than 40 in good health.

V and J are TRBV18 and TRBJ2-7; D unresolved. The ends were cut back, 6 bases at V and 4 bases at J, with 10 bases in the middle. The length of the CDR3 is 12 residues. Germline V gene data show CDR1 as KGHSH and CDR2 as LQKENI. DNA for the CDR3: TGTGCCAGCTCGCTAAAGGGTTACGAGCAGTACTTC. Its translation is CASSLKGYEQYF.

The chain recombines TRBV18 with TRBJ2-2; D is unclear. Germline values: CDR1 KGHSH, CDR2 LQKENI. The CDR3 runs 15 residues. V was trimmed by 1 base and J by 3 bases, leaving 9 bases between them. Here the CDR3 DNA reads TGTGCCAGCTCACCACGCTACCGGGACACCGGGGAGCTGTTTTTT. Translation: CASSPRYRDTGELFF.

The gene calls are TRBV28 and TRBJ2-2, with D unclear. The CDR3 extends over 13 amino acids. V lost 6 bases to trimming and J lost 6 bases, with 11 bases between them. Germline CDR1 MDHEN, CDR2 SYDVKM. CDR3 nucleotide sequence: TGTGCCAGCAGCCCCCTAACCCCCGGGGAGCTGTTTTTT. This encodes CASSPLTPGELFF.

This rearrangement joins TRBV7-2 to TRBJ2-7; TRBD2 matches 8 bases. The V gene end was trimmed by 0 bases and the J gene end by 1 base; junction bases not matched to a gene: 11. Germline assignment: CDR1 SGHTA and CDR2 FQGNSA. The CDR3 is 18 amino acids. The CDR3 loop is CASSLATSGRRGSYEQYF. CDR3 coding DNA: TGTGCCAGCAGCTTAGCGACGAGCGGGAGAAGAGGGTCCTACGAGCAGTACTTC.

The gene calls are TRBV7-9 and TRBJ2-1; 8 bases map to TRBD2. The CDR3 length is 15 residues. The germline V gene has CDR1 SEHNR and CDR2 FQNEAQ (reference sequence). Germline trimming cut 2 bases from V and 10 bases from J; bases unmatched to any gene: 10. The CDR3 sequence: CASSLTAGDGLEQFF. CDR3 in DNA: TGTGCCAGCAGCTTAACAGCGGGAGATGGGTTAGAGCAGTTCTTC.

The V and J genes are TRBV7-8 and TRBJ2-4, with 9 bases aligning to TRBD2. The CDR3 has 17 residues. From germline, CDR1 is SGHVS and CDR2 FQNEAQ. V gave up 2 bases and J gave up 1 base; unmatched junction bases: 6. The CDR3 protein is CASSLPGTSIAKNIQYF. CDR3 sequence (DNA): TGTGCCAGCAGCTTACCAGGGACTAGCATCGCCAAAAACATTCAGTACTTC.

V usage is TRBV14 and J usage is TRBJ2-7; 8 nucleotides line up with TRBD2. The germline V gene has CDR1 SGHDN and CDR2 FVKESK. The V and J ends lost 2 bases and 5 bases, in that order; junction bases with no gene match: 17. The CDR3 loop spans 18 amino acids. The CDR3 spells CASSQLGASGLLLDEQYF. DNA for the CDR3: TGTGCCAGCAGCCAACTTGGGGCTAGCGGGTTGCTTTTGGACGAGCAGTACTTC.

Concerning this clone itself: Other DNA sequences within the sample encode an identical CDR3. The V call is TRBV5-4, the J call TRBJ2-5; D call uncertain. Germline loops: CDR1 SGHNT, CDR2 YYREEE (reference sequence). Trimming shortened V by 0 bases and J by 5 bases, and 5 bases separated the two germline ends. This CDR3 is 12 amino acids long. Here the CDR3 reads CASSLGAETQYF. The CDR3 coding sequence is TGTGCCAGCAGCTTGGGCGCTGAGACCCAGTACTTC.

The chain joins TRBV21-1 to TRBJ2-1; the table's D call, TRBD2, was not checked against the DNA. TRBV21-1 is shown as a pseudogene. The CDR3 loop spans 16 amino acids. CDR3 in DNA: TGTGCCAGCAGCTTTACCCGGGAGGGCCACTCCAATGAGCAGTTCTTC. This codes for CASSFTREGHSNEQFF.

The gene calls are TRBV2 and TRBJ2-2; 9 bases agree with TRBD1. The CDR3 totals 15 residues. CDR1 SNHLY and CDR2 FYNNEI come from the germline V gene. The J segment lost 10 bases and the V segment lost 6 bases, leaving 12 bases of the junction unmatched. The CDR3 loop reads CASRRDRAFGEELFF. The CDR3 nucleotides are TGTGCCAGCAGAAGGGACAGGGCTTTTGGTGAGGAGCTGTTTTTT.

This CDR3 reads CSGKWRNSYEQYF. The CDR3 nucleotides are TGCAGCGGGAAGTGGCGTAACTCCTACGAGCAGTACTTC. The chain joins TRBV29-1 to TRBJ2-7; the D is unclear. Trimming cost V 7 bases and J 0 bases, with 13 bases left between them. Germline V lookup: CDR1 SQVTM, CDR2 ANQGSEA. This CDR3 spans 13 amino acids.

The J gene is TRBJ2-2, the V gene TRBV5-1; D remains ambiguous. CDR3 length equals 14 residues. Per the germline V gene, CDR1 is SGHRS and CDR2 is YFSETQ. Trimming left V 0 bases short and J 6 bases short, with 9 bases between. CDR3 residues: CASSLGAVAGELFF. CDR3 nucleotides: TGCGCCAGCAGCTTGGGCGCGGTCGCCGGGGAGCTGTTTTTT.

The chain combines TRBV25-1 with TRBJ1-5; the D gene is possibly TRBD1 (5 bases). Germline V gene data show CDR1 as MGHDK and CDR2 as SYGVNS. The CDR3 spans 13 residues. Trimming removed 11 bases from V and 7 bases from J, with 18 bases in between. The CDR3 protein is CAFSSRGRQPQHF. In DNA form, the CDR3 reads TGTGCCTTCTCATCGAGGGGTAGGCAGCCCCAGCATTTT.

In the case of this clone: Other DNA sequences of this sample code for an identical CDR3. The chain joins TRBV7-3 to TRBJ1-2, with TRBD1 matching over 12 bases. CDR1 is SGHTA and CDR2 is FQGTGA in the germline V gene. The CDR3 loop spans 16 amino acids. The V segment lost 1 base and the J segment 5 bases; nucleotides outside the gene matches: 5. CDR3 DNA sequence: TGTGCCAGCAGCTTAAACCCGGGACAGGGGGCGTATGGCTACACCTTC. Its protein product is CASSLNPGQGAYGYTF.